The clone carrying this T cell receptor beta chain was seen only a few times. Its antigen is unidentified. TCRdb used MiXCR to reprocess the reads, holding one entry per CDR3 protein. The data contain 250,000 or so distinct CDR3 sequences, around 15% of them seen just once; the ten biggest clones take up about half. The entry originates in a study of T cell repertoires in cytomegalovirus infection. Regarding the study as a whole: Ex vivo, HLA-C-restricted CMV-specific TCR beta clonotypes prevailed over the rest of the response. Public TCR beta family frequency separated CMV-and-HLA carriers, including in an independent cohort.

This CDR3 comprises 13 residues. Germline assignment: CDR1 SGDLS and CDR2 YYNGEE. V lost 6 bases to trimming and J lost 3 bases, with 13 bases between them. The genes are TRBV9 and TRBJ2-7, with D maybe TRBD1 (6 bases). The sequencing input was CD8+ T cells from PBMCs. This clonotype was obtained from a human donor in good health (CMV status not recorded). Some clones in this sample may be carry-over from other donors' samples. CDR3 protein: CASNGGGNYEQYF. As DNA, the CDR3 is TGTGCCAGCAATGGGGGCGGTAACTACGAGCAGTACTTC.